These 31 T cell receptor beta chains were sequenced from one sample in a study of blood T cells in healthy people across ages. Primed by a sample-barcoded 5' primer and a J-beta primer mix, a second PCR proceeded for 7 to 11 cycles. Each CDR3 protein gets one entry after TCRdb re-called the 5' RACE reads with MiXCR. The sample lists roughly 1,500,000 distinct CDR3 sequences; 40% to 50% were seen once. Input material: blood. All receptors derive from a woman aged 18-29 years in good health.

In its sample, this clonotype was seen a few times. The rearrangement uses TRBV2 and TRBJ1-1; maybe TRBD1 (5 bases). Germline CDR1 is SNHLY and CDR2 is FYNNEI. The V and J ends lost 7 bases and 4 bases respectively, with 19 bases between them. There are 15 residues in the CDR3. CDR3 loop: CASMAPDGGSTEAFF. The CDR3 DNA reads TGTGCCAGCATGGCGCCTGACGGGGGGAGCACTGAAGCTTTCTTT.

The chain employs TRBV20-1 and TRBJ1-2; no reliable D call. This CDR3 has 12 residues. The V end was cut by 0 bases, the J end by 4 bases, with 6 bases between. Germline V CDR1 and CDR2: DFQATT, SNEGSKA (reference sequence). In DNA form, the CDR3 reads TGCAGTGCTAGAGAGGGGTCCTATGGCTACACCTTC. This encodes CSAREGSYGYTF.

The chain joins TRBV30 to TRBJ2-7; 11 bases agree with TRBD2. V dropped 2 bases and J dropped 6; count of bases not matched to a gene: 6. Per germline, CDR1 GTSNPN and CDR2 SVGIG (reference sequence). This CDR3 comprises 14 residues. CDR3 nucleotide sequence: TGTGCCTGGAGTCCCGGGACTAGCGGAGGCGAGCAGTACTTC. It encodes CAWSPGTSGGEQYF.

The chain has TRBV15 and TRBJ2-7; the D gene could be TRBD1 or TRBD2 (5 bases each). V lost 1 base and J lost 8, with 15 bases in between. The CDR3 consists of 14 residues. CDR1 LNHNV and CDR2 YYDKDF come from the germline V gene (reference sequence). DNA of the CDR3: TGTGCCACCAGCAGAGTGGGGGTCGGGTACAAGCAGTACTTC. This codes for CATSRVGVGYKQYF.

The chain joins TRBV12-3 or TRBV12-4 to TRBJ2-7, with D perhaps TRBD2 (6 bases). V lost 6 bases and J lost 4, with 16 bases in between. The CDR3 is made up of 14 amino acids. This CDR3 reads CASSRDRDFYEQYF. The CDR3 nucleotides read TGTGCCAGCAGCCGCGACCGGGACTTTTACGAGCAGTACTTC.

V usage is TRBV6-2 or TRBV6-3 and J usage is TRBJ2-1; D call uncertain. Germline CDR1 MNHEY, CDR2 SVGEGT. V dropped 8 bases and J dropped 9 bases, with 17 bases sitting between them. The CDR3 contains 13 residues. CDR3 DNA: TGTGCCAGCGTGCAAGGCTCGGCGATTGAGCAGTTCTTC. Translated, it gives CASVQGSAIEQFF.

In its sample, this clonotype was seen a few times. V is TRBV2 and J is TRBJ2-3, with D possibly TRBD2 on 5 matching bases. V was trimmed by 10 bases and J by 2 bases, leaving 25 bases between them. Germline CDR1 is SNHLY and CDR2 is FYNNEI. This CDR3 comprises 17 residues. The CDR3 nucleotides are TGTGCCAATCAGAACGTGGACTGGAAAAAAACCACAGATACGCAGTATTTT. The encoded protein is CANQNVDWKKTTDTQYF.

V gene TRBV9 combines with J gene TRBJ2-6, with 8 nucleotides matching TRBD1. V trimming: 4 bases; J trimming: 0 bases; junction bases outside the gene matches: 6. Per the germline V gene, CDR1 is SGDLS and CDR2 is YYNGEE. CDR3 length: 17 residues. The CDR3 region is CASSPRQGSSGANVLTF. As DNA, the CDR3 is TGTGCCAGCAGCCCACGACAGGGGAGCTCTGGGGCCAACGTCCTGACTTTC.

This clonotype has a handful of counts. The genes are TRBV21-1 and TRBJ2-4; TRBD2 is the table's D call and was not checked against the DNA. The J call may be mistaken, given a closer DNA end match to TRBJ2-7. TRBV21-1 is a listed pseudogene. The CDR3 runs 16 residues. CDR3 DNA: TGTGCCAGCAGCCTCCGCGGGACTAGCGGAACCTACGAGCAGTACTTC. It yields the protein CASSLRGTSGTYEQYF.

The chain couples TRBV7-8 to TRBJ2-7; 8 positions match TRBD2. With 8 bases clipped from V and 4 bases from J, the junction kept 16 bases outside the gene matches. CDR3 length: 16 amino acids. CDR1 and CDR2 (germline): SGHVS, FQNEAQ. This CDR3 reads CASSSPSGGGTYEQYF. The CDR3 DNA reads as TGTGCCAGCTCCTCACCCAGCGGGGGAGGTACTTACGAGCAGTACTTC.

The V gene is TRBV5-4, the J gene TRBJ2-5, with 9 bases matching TRBD1. TRBJ2-7 matches the DNA end more closely, so the J call is doubtful. There are 14 residues in the CDR3. Germline-derived CDR1 and CDR2 are SGHNT and YYREEE (reference sequence). CDR3 in amino acids: CASSRPGTGNEQYF. DNA of the CDR3: TGTGCCAGCAGCCGTCCCGGGACAGGGAACGAGCAGTACTTC.

In this sample, this clonotype turned up a few times. This rearrangement joins TRBV7-8 to TRBJ2-1; D call uncertain. V was trimmed by 5 bases and J by 0 bases, leaving 11 bases between them. The CDR3 loop spans 15 amino acids. Germline V CDR1 and CDR2: SGHVS, FQNEAQ. The CDR3 DNA follows: TGTGCCAGCAGCAGTGCACACGTCTCCTACAATGAGCAGTTCTTC. This codes for CASSSAHVSYNEQFF.

The rearrangement uses TRBV5-1 and TRBJ2-1; tentatively, D is TRBD1 or TRBD2 (5 bases each). V shed 3 bases and J shed 0 bases, with 13 bases lying between them. The CDR3 contains 16 residues. Germline V gene sequence: CDR1 SGHRS, CDR2 YFSETQ. The chain's CDR3 is CASSWGTGNSYNEQFF. In nucleotides, the CDR3 is TGCGCCAGCAGCTGGGGGACCGGTAACTCCTACAATGAGCAGTTCTTC.

The rearrangement links TRBV5-1 to TRBJ2-3, with 8 bases that match TRBD1. The junction had 4 bases not matched to a gene; V was cut back by 3 bases and J by 4 bases. Germline V CDR1 and CDR2: SGHRS, YFSETQ. The CDR3 runs 14 residues. CDR3 sequence: CASSWGTGADTQYF. The CDR3 DNA reads as TGCGCCAGCAGCTGGGGGACAGGCGCAGATACGCAGTATTTT.

The J gene is TRBJ2-1, the V gene TRBV20-1; 11 bases line up with TRBD2. Per germline, CDR1 DFQATT and CDR2 SNEGSKA (reference sequence). V dropped 6 bases and J dropped 7; count of bases not matched to a gene: 14. This CDR3 has 16 residues. The CDR3, as DNA: TGCAGTGCGCCGAAGCCCCTTAGCGGGAGGGCAAATGAGCAGTTCTTC. This sequence encodes CSAPKPLSGRANEQFF.

The table lists this clonotype with a few counts. J is TRBJ1-1 and V is TRBV10-3; 7 nucleotides agree with TRBD1. Germline V lookup: CDR1 ENHRY, CDR2 SYGVKD. J was trimmed by 3 bases and V by 10 bases; bases with no gene match: 14. This CDR3 contains 15 residues. CDR3 residues: CATVPGGTEHTEAFF. The CDR3 DNA is TGTGCCACCGTCCCGGGGGGGACAGAACACACTGAAGCTTTCTTT.

This clonotype was counted only a few times. V usage is TRBV29-1 and J usage is TRBJ2-5, with D tentatively TRBD2 (6 bases). CDR3 length equals 12 residues. Germline V gene sequence: CDR1 SQVTM, CDR2 ANQGSEA. V dropped 4 bases and J dropped 6 bases, with 12 bases sitting between them. For the CDR3, the DNA is TGCAGCGTTGTACCTAGCGCTCAGACCCAGTACTTC. The encoded protein is CSVVPSAQTQYF.

The rearrangement links TRBV27 to TRBJ2-7; 12 nucleotides agree with TRBD2. The CDR3 extends over 18 amino acids. Germline V CDR1 and CDR2: MNHEY, SMNVEV (reference sequence). The J segment lost 0 bases and the V segment lost 5 bases, leaving 11 bases of the junction unmatched. The CDR3 nucleotides are TGTGCCAGCAGTCGCGCGACTAGCGGGAGTTGGTACTCCTACGAGCAGTACTTC. Amino acid sequence: CASSRATSGSWYSYEQYF.

The V call is TRBV3-1, the J call TRBJ2-5; TRBD1 or TRBD2 may be the D gene (6 bases each). The V end was cut by 2 bases, the J end by 11 bases, with 24 bases between. The CDR3 has 16 amino acids. CDR1 is LGHDT and CDR2 is YNNKEL in the germline V gene (reference sequence). DNA of the CDR3: TGTGCCAGCAGCCAAACTCCCGGGGGCCCCTACAATGAGCAGTACTTC. Translating it yields CASSQTPGGPYNEQYF.

This clonotype turned up a few times. The rearrangement uses TRBV2 and TRBJ2-1, with D possibly being TRBD1 (6 bases). Trimming shortened V by 5 bases and J by 7 bases, and 12 bases separated the two germline ends. Germline V CDR1 and CDR2: SNHLY, FYNNEI. The CDR3 contains 13 residues. CDR3 region: CASSYETGNEQFF. The CDR3 bases are TGTGCCAGCAGTTACGAAACAGGGAATGAGCAGTTCTTC. Complete variable domain (other parts from reference TRBV2 and TRBJ2-1): EPEVTQTPSHQVTQMGQEVILRCVPISNHLYFYWYRQILGQKVEFLVSFYNNEISEKSEIFDDQFSVERPDGSNFTLKIRSTKLEDSAMYFCASSYETGNEQFFGPGTRLTVL.

Comments on this clonotype: Given a much more abundant clone one base away, this may be a read error. V usage is TRBV10-3 and J usage is TRBJ2-1; D possibly uses TRBD1 or TRBD2 (5 bases each). In germline, CDR1 is ENHRY, CDR2 SYGVKD. The ends were cut back, 11 bases at V and 0 bases at J, with 11 bases in the middle. The CDR3 consists of 13 residues. The CDR3 DNA reads as TGTGCCTTGGGGGAGAGCTCCTACAATGAGCAGTTCTTC. Translation gives CALGESSYNEQFF.

The rearrangement joins TRBV20-1 to TRBJ2-2; no definite D call. This CDR3 is built from 14 residues. The V end was cut by 5 bases, the J end by 5 bases, with 15 bases between. In germline, CDR1 is DFQATT, CDR2 SNEGSKA (reference sequence). The CDR3 loop is CSAVRSWQTGELFF. DNA of the CDR3: TGCAGTGCTGTGCGCTCATGGCAGACCGGGGAGCTGTTTTTT.

The chain combines TRBV6-2 or TRBV6-3 with TRBJ2-1; D remains ambiguous. This CDR3 has 12 amino acids. Per germline, CDR1 MNHEY and CDR2 SVGEGT. The V and J ends lost 8 bases and 13 bases respectively, with 18 bases between them. CDR3 sequence (DNA): TGTGCCAGCGGTGCGGTAGAAGAGACCCAGTTCTTC. Translation gives CASGAVEETQFF.

The DNA for the CDR3 is TGTGCCAGCAGGTACGAGGGTTCAGCAGATACGCAGTATTTT. Its translation is CASRYEGSADTQYF. The rearrangement joins TRBV6-5 to TRBJ2-3; D is perhaps TRBD2 (5 bases). Germline V CDR1 and CDR2: MNHEY, SVGAGI. V lost 6 bases and J lost 4, with 14 bases in between. The CDR3 contains 14 residues.

Details on this clonotype: A clone one base away is much larger, so this may be a read error. This chain connects TRBV7-3 to TRBJ2-3; 7 bases fit TRBD1. The CDR3 is 17 residues long. CDR1 is SGHTA, CDR2 FQGTGA, per germline. Trimming removed 6 bases from V and 3 bases from J; junction bases left unmatched: 15. This chain's CDR3 is CASRRKFPTGRTDTQYF. The CDR3 nucleotides read TGTGCCAGCAGACGCAAATTCCCGACAGGGAGAACAGATACGCAGTATTTT.

This clonotype was observed a few times. V and J are TRBV6-5 and TRBJ1-2; D unclear. Trimming removed 6 bases from V and 7 bases from J, with 15 bases in between. The CDR3 runs to 13 residues. Germline CDR1 reads MNHEY; CDR2 reads SVGAGI. Written as DNA, the CDR3 is TGTGCCAGCAGCCCCGGCGGACCTGGTGGCTACACCTTC. This codes for CASSPGGPGGYTF.

J is TRBJ2-7 and V is TRBV7-9, with no clear D. Germline loops: CDR1 SEHNR, CDR2 FQNEAQ (reference sequence). Trimming took off 3 bases at V and 7 bases at J, with 10 bases between the two ends. The CDR3 consists of 12 residues. In nucleotides, the CDR3 is TGTGCCAGCAGCTTTTCAGCTATGGAGCAGTACTTC. Encoded protein: CASSFSAMEQYF.

CDR3 nucleotides: TGTGCCATCAGTCCAGGGGTCGAGCAGTACTTC. Protein product: CAISPGVEQYF. The chain links TRBV10-3 to TRBJ2-7, with D possibly matching TRBD1 (6 bases). The CDR3 is 11 residues long. V was pared by 5 bases and J by 6 bases, with 8 bases between. Germline V gives CDR1 ENHRY, CDR2 SYGVKD.

The chain has TRBV12-3 or TRBV12-4 and TRBJ2-7; tentative D call: TRBD2 (5 bases). V shed 5 bases and J shed 6 bases, with 14 bases lying between them. The CDR3 is made up of 13 amino acids. Written as DNA, the CDR3 is TGTGCCAGCAGTGTAAAGAGGGTTGGCGAGCAGTACTTC. It specifies CASSVKRVGEQYF.

In this sample, this clonotype turned up a few times. This rearrangement joins TRBV20-1 to TRBJ2-1, with 11 positions matching TRBD2. V was clipped by 4 bases and J by 6 bases; unmatched bases: 11. Germline V gene lookup returns CDR1 DFQATT and CDR2 SNEGSKA (reference sequence). CDR3 length: 16 residues. CDR3 DNA: TGCAGTGCTACACGTTCCGGGACTAGCGGTTTCAATGAGCAGTTCTTC. Amino acid sequence: CSATRSGTSGFNEQFF.

This chain connects TRBV20-1 to TRBJ1-1; the D is unclear. This CDR3 spans 14 amino acids. CDR1 is DFQATT, CDR2 SNEGSKA, per germline (reference sequence). V was cut by 6 bases and J by 2 bases, with 16 bases left in between. The CDR3 spells CSAIPRVTNTEAFF. The CDR3 DNA reads TGCAGTGCCATCCCAAGGGTGACAAACACTGAAGCTTTCTTT.